This T cell receptor (beta chain) was sequenced in a study of blood T cells in healthy people across ages. Study-wide points: There were more naive CD4+ cells and higher diversity in long-lived donors than in aged donors. Samples with more naive T cells showed higher observed beta diversity.

Sample-barcoded 5' priming and a J-beta primer mix drove a second PCR of about 6 to 12 cycles. One entry per CDR3 protein results from TCRdb running MiXCR on the 5' RACE reads. This table has hundreds of thousands of distinct CDR3 sequences, more than 55% appearing once. The CDR3 loop spans 13 amino acids. Trimming removed 3 bases from V and 2 bases from J, with 8 bases in between. Looked up from germline, CDR1 is SGDLS and CDR2 is YYNGEE. Staff drew 9 to 10 milliliters of peripheral blood from each donor. On this clonotype itself: Its antigen is currently unknown.

The source is a man between 35 and 55 years old in good health. The sequencing input was blood. The V call is TRBV9, the J call TRBJ1-2; possible D gene TRBD1, 6 bases. CDR3 sequence (DNA): TGTGCCAGCAGCGCAGGGGTAAACTATGGCTACACCTTC. This translates into CASSAGVNYGYTF.